This TCR beta chain is drawn from a study of cytomegalovirus exposure and HLA in healthy donors. Study context: A later analysis reported the same platform for the 95 to 150 validation repertoires and the 666 first-cohort repertoires.

A single count supports this clone. This CDR3 spans 13 amino acids. V shed 5 bases and J shed 1 base, with 9 bases lying between them. The germline V gene encodes CDR1 MNHNS and CDR2 SASEGT. This table comes from immunoSEQ multiplex PCR, and its TCRdb copy is limited to in-frame clones, with some not included. The sample lists around 150,000 clones; roughly 88% were seen once. The chain is built from TRBV6-1 and TRBJ2-7; perhaps TRBD1 as D (6 bases). This receptor was identified in a young woman in good health and CMV-seropositive. The sample was PBMCs. In DNA, the CDR3 is TGTGCCAGCAGTCTCAGGGGTTCCTACGAGCAGTACTTC. Translating it yields CASSLRGSYEQYF.